A selection of T cell receptor beta chains follows, all from one sample in a study of T cells in Graves' hyperthyroidism and ophthalmopathy. TCRdb redid the calling of the multiplex PCR reads with MiXCR, one entry per CDR3 protein. The sample contains more than 650,000 distinct CDR3 sequences, about 15% of which appear only once. The sample consisted of blood. Receptor source: a woman aged 18 to 35 with Graves' hyperthyroidism. The CDR3 runs from the conserved cysteine through the conserved F or W. A D gene is named only where the DNA matches it firmly. Expanded clones are given a class, and other clones once, few, many or no size at all.

>TRBD1|NA|TRBV5-1|TRBJ2-7
TGCGCCAGCGGGAGCGACAGGGGTCCCTACGAGCAGTACTTC
CASGSDRGPYEQYF
>TRBD2|few|TRBV10-3|TRBJ2-7
TGTGCCATCAGTGAACGGCTAGCGGGATACGAGCAGTACTTC
CAISERLAGYEQYF
>NA|NA|TRBV19|TRBJ1-2
TGTGCCAGTAGTATGGTGGGGGACGGATCCATAAGGGACGGCTACACCTTC
CASSMVGDGSIRDGYTF
>NA|many|TRBV20-1|TRBJ1-1
TGCAGTGCTAGCGGCGGCGGGGGTAGCACTGAAGCTTTCTTT
CSASGGGGSTEAFF
>TRBD2|many|TRBV11-2|TRBJ2-1
TGTGCCAGCAGCTTACTAGCGGGAGTCTTACGGGAGCAGTTCTTC
CASSLLAGVLREQFF
>NA|many|TRBV6-1|TRBJ1-3
TGTGCCAGCACCCAAGGGGGGGCGTCTGGAAACACCATATATTTT
CASTQGGASGNTIYF
>TRBD1|few|TRBV28|TRBJ1-5
TGTGCCAGCAGTGGACAGGGCCGGGGTCAGCCCCAGCATTTT
CASSGQGRGQPQHF
>NA|few|TRBV6-1|TRBJ1-3
TGTGCCAGCAGGCCCCGACGGGACTCCTCTGGAAACACCATATATTTT
CASRPRRDSSGNTIYF
>TRBD2|few|TRBV20-1|TRBJ2-3
TGCAGTGCCACGAGGCCGGGACTAGCGGATATAGGCCCCGCAGATACGCAGTATTTT
CSATRPGLADIGPADTQYF
>NA|many|TRBV7-9|TRBJ2-1
TGTGCCAGCGGTGGGGGCTCGGCGGGAGACCCAAATGAGCAGTTCTTC
CASGGGSAGDPNEQFF
>TRBD1|many|TRBV28|TRBJ2-1
TGTGCCAGCACTCGCTTTACTCCGGGACAGACCTACAATGAGCAGTTCTTC
CASTRFTPGQTYNEQFF
>NA|NA|TRBV6-1|TRBJ2-7
TGTGCCAGCAGGGCAGAGATCTACGAGCAGTACTTC
CASRAEIYEQYF
>NA|few|TRBV7-3|TRBJ2-1
TGTGCCAGCAGCCCCGTAGGGGGGGGGGTAAATGAGCAGTTCTTC
CASSPVGGGVNEQFF
>TRBD2|many|TRBV3-1|TRBJ2-7
TGTGCCAGCAGCCCTCCGGGACTAGGCTACGAGCAGTACTTC
CASSPPGLGYEQYF
>TRBD2|few|TRBV4-1|TRBJ2-7
TGCGCCAGCAGCCAACCCGCGGGAGCGGGAGTGTTCCGCGAGCAGTACTTC
CASSQPAGAGVFREQYF
>NA|NA|TRBV4-1|TRBJ1-1
TGCGCCAGCAGCCAAGGATTTAGGGGCGCGGGTACTGAAGCTTTCTTT
CASSQGFRGAGTEAFF
>TRBD1|few|TRBV29-1|TRBJ2-1
TGCAGCGTCGAGGGGACAGGACGAAATGAGCAGTTCTTC
CSVEGTGRNEQFF
>NA|many|TRBV11-1|TRBJ2-7
TGTGCCAGCAGCCCAGATTGGGTCTCCTACGAGCAGTACTTC
CASSPDWVSYEQYF
>TRBD1|many|TRBV20-1|TRBJ2-1
TGCAGTGCGACGCCCGCGACAGGGGGCTGGTACAATGAGCAGTTCTTC
CSATPATGGWYNEQFF
>TRBD1|few|TRBV12-3/TRBV12-4|TRBJ1-5
TGTGCCAGCAGACCGACAGGGTTGAGAAGTCAGCCCCAGCATTTT
CASRPTGLRSQPQHF
>NA|many|TRBV5-1|TRBJ1-1
TGCGCCAGCAGCTGGGCCCCTGGGAACACTGAAGCTTTCTTT
CASSWAPGNTEAFF
>NA|many|TRBV6-2/TRBV6-3|TRBJ2-7
TGTGCCAGCACCCAAACCATCTACGGGGCCTACGAGCAGTACTTC
CASTQTIYGAYEQYF
>TRBD2|many|TRBV20-1|TRBJ2-1
TGCAGTGCTAGAGATCAAGGGACTAGCGGGAGAACCTGGGGCTACAATGAGCAGTTCTTC
CSARDQGTSGRTWGYNEQFF
>TRBD2|NA|TRBV9|TRBJ2-3
TGTGCCAGCAGCGTCCTAGCGGGAGAGGCCACAGATACGCAGTATTTT
CASSVLAGEATDTQYF
>TRBD1|NA|TRBV6-2/TRBV6-3|TRBJ2-3
TGTGCCACTTGGACAGGGGGACCCACAGATACGCAGTATTTT
CATWTGGPTDTQYF
>NA|few|TRBV27|TRBJ1-4
TGTGCCAGCAGTTCTCTGGTGTGGACCGAGGCAACTAATGAAAAACTGTTTTTT
CASSSLVWTEATNEKLFF
>TRBD1|NA|TRBV6-9|TRBJ2-7
TGTGCCAGCAGTTACGGGACCGGGACAGGGACTTACGAGCAGTACTTC
CASSYGTGTGTYEQYF
>NA|few|TRBV6-2/TRBV6-3|TRBJ1-2
TGTGCCAGCAGTTACTCGGGACGGAAGGGCTTCGGCTACACCTTC
CASSYSGRKGFGYTF
>NA|many|TRBV28|TRBJ2-3
TGTGCCAGCAGCCTTAGTCGATTAGTTGATACGCAGTATTTT
CASSLSRLVDTQYF
>NA|NA|TRBV12-3/TRBV12-4|TRBJ1-2
TGTGCCAGCACCGAACGGCCCTACACGGGACGATACTATGGCTACACCTTC
CASTERPYTGRYYGYTF
>NA|many|TRBV7-2|TRBJ2-7
TGTGCCAGCAGCTTCGGCACAAAGGGGTACGAGCAGTACTTC
CASSFGTKGYEQYF
>NA|NA|TRBV7-9|TRBJ2-6
TGTGCCAGCAGCTACAGGGTACCTGGGGCCAACGTCCTGACTTTC
CASSYRVPGANVLTF
>TRBD1|NA|TRBV6-5|TRBJ1-1
TGTGCCAGCATCCGGGACAGGGGGCGCGGAACTGAAGCTTTCTTT
CASIRDRGRGTEAFF
>NA|NA|TRBV2|TRBJ2-3
TGTGCCACAAGGGGTAGGGATACGCAGTATTTT
CATRGRDTQYF
>NA|many|TRBV12-3/TRBV12-4|TRBJ2-4
TGTGCCAGCAGTTTGACACTCAAAAACATTCAGTACTTC
CASSLTLKNIQYF
>TRBD2|many|TRBV12-3/TRBV12-4|TRBJ2-5
TGTGCCAGCACGCTAGCGGGCTCAATCCAAGAGACCCAGTACTTC
CASTLAGSIQETQYF
>NA|few|TRBV10-1|TRBJ2-1
TGCGCCAGCAGTGAGTCAAGGGAGAACGGGTACAATGAGCAGTTCTTC
CASSESRENGYNEQFF
>TRBD1|many|TRBV7-9|TRBJ2-5
TGTGCCAGCAAACAAGGGGGGACAGGCTTCCAAGAGACCCAGTACTTC
CASKQGGTGFQETQYF
>TRBD2|NA|TRBV29-1|TRBJ2-1
TGCAGCGTCCTACCCCAGACTAGCGGGAGGCTGGGTAAGCAGTTCTTC
CSVLPQTSGRLGKQFF
>TRBD1|NA|TRBV24-1|TRBJ2-3
TGTGCCACCAGTGCCGGGACAGGGGTTAGCACAGATACGCAGTATTTT
CATSAGTGVSTDTQYF
>NA|many|TRBV30|TRBJ2-7
TGTGCCTGGATCCGGCTAGCGCCTACCTACGAGCAGTACTTC
CAWIRLAPTYEQYF
>NA|many|TRBV11-3|TRBJ1-2
TGTGCCAGCAGCTTAGCTCCGGGAAACTATGGCTACACCTTC
CASSLAPGNYGYTF
>TRBD1|few|TRBV28|TRBJ1-1
TGTGCCAGCAGCCCCCCATTTCCGGGACAGGAGAACACTGAAGCTTTCTTT
CASSPPFPGQENTEAFF